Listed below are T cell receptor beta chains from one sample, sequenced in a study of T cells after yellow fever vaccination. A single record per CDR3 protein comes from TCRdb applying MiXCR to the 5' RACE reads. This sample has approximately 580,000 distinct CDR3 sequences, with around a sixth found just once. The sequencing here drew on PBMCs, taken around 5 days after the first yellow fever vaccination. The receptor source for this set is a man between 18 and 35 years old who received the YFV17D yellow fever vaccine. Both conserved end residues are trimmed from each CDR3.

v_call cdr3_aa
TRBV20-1 SATSGTSGNLHNEQF
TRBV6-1 ATGLGAYDNEKLF
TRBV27 ASSLYGTGLTEAF
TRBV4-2 ASSQEERENIQY
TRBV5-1 ASSLGQGSSSYNEQF
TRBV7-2 ASSSGTSYTDTQY
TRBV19 ASRPGGLLATEQF
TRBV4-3 ASSQASGTAKTGELF
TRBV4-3 ASSQGVSGTYSRGPGELF
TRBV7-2 ASSLVELETQY
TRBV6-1 ASSGTGIWEKLF
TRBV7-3 ASSSFPPSGNTIY
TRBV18 ASSRGVSFSGANVLT
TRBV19 ASSVRDRDTDTQY
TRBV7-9 ASSSGQGVEKLF
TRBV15 ATSFSTGGYEQY
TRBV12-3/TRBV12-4 ASGPGQPNTEAF
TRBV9 ASSVGFSSPLH
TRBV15 ATSRGQGWETQY
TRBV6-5 ASSYSASPGTEAF
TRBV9 ASSVGWGSEQF
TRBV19 ASAFGRGAYEQY
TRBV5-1 ASSLAPAGGEDEQF
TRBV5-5 ASSRQGATAGELF
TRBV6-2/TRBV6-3 ASRPDRVNSGGPSNTQY
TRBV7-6 ASSDGGGAETQY
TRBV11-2 ASSLDSLSYNEQF
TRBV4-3 ASSQADSGGYNEQF
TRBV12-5 ASGLVQGSYNEQF
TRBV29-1 SALLGAPYNEQF
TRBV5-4 ASRPGQSTDTQY
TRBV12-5 ASGFLLGTATNEKLF
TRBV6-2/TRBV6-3 ASSPGQKNPSTDTQY
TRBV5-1 ASNLQDRDEQF
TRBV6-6 ASSLQGGLQNSPLH
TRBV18 ASSPRETGTSEAF
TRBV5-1 ASSSLTIADTQY
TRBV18 ASSPESQETQY
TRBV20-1 SASLGQGTEAF
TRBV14 ASSQQTGGSEAF